These 6 T cell receptor beta chains share one sample of origin, sequenced in a study of T cells after yellow fever vaccination. Using its own MiXCR run on the 5' RACE reads, TCRdb lists one record per CDR3 protein. Here the sample spans fewer than 450,000 distinct CDR3 sequences, around 8.1% being singletons. Sequenced material: PBMCs, taken about 49 days after the first yellow fever vaccination. The receptors stem from a man younger than 35 who received the YFV17D yellow fever vaccine.

This chain joins TRBV19 and TRBJ2-5, with D perhaps given as TRBD1 or TRBD2 (6 bases each). V was clipped by 7 bases and J by 5 bases, with 14 bases between them. Germline V CDR1 and CDR2: LNHDA, SQIVND (reference sequence). This CDR3 spans 13 amino acids. CDR3 amino acids: CASNGGPSETQYF. CDR3 DNA: TGTGCCAGTAATGGGGGGCCGTCGGAGACCCAGTACTTC.

The V and J genes are TRBV6-2 or TRBV6-3 and TRBJ2-1; D possibly corresponds to TRBD1 (6 bases). Germline CDR1 MNHEY, CDR2 SVGEGT. The length of the CDR3 is 17 residues. The ends were cut back, 8 bases at V and 0 bases at J, with 20 bases in the middle. The CDR3 spells CASLGIQDSYSYNEQFF. In DNA, the CDR3 is TGTGCCAGCCTTGGGATTCAGGACAGCTACTCCTACAATGAGCAGTTCTTC.

This clonotype was found a few times. The chain joins TRBV11-2 to TRBJ2-3; D is tentatively TRBD1 or TRBD2 (5 bases each). Germline lookup yields CDR1 SGHAT and CDR2 FQNNGV. The CDR3 spans 18 residues. The V end was cut by 2 bases, the J end by 1 base, with 19 bases between. CDR3 sequence: CASSLSQGQGVGTDTQYF. Written as DNA, the CDR3 is TGTGCCAGCAGCTTATCCCAAGGGCAGGGAGTAGGCACAGATACGCAGTATTTT.

CDR3 nucleotide sequence: TGTGCCAGCAGTTTCGGGGGCGCAGATGAAGCTTTCTTT. Translation: CASSFGGADEAFF. The V call is TRBV12-3 or TRBV12-4, the J call TRBJ1-1, with D maybe TRBD1 (6 bases). Trimming cost V 3 bases and J 7 bases, with 12 bases left between them. The CDR3 loop spans 13 amino acids.

This clonotype was seen only a few times. CDR3 amino acids: CSATTGVVASPLHF. DNA of the CDR3: TGCAGTGCTACCACAGGGGTTGTCGCCTCACCCCTCCACTTT. The V gene is TRBV20-1, the J gene TRBJ1-6, with 7 nucleotides matching TRBD1. V trimming: 4 bases; J trimming: 10 bases; junction bases outside the gene matches: 10. The CDR3 covers 14 residues. The germline CDR1 and CDR2 sequences are DFQATT and SNEGSKA (reference sequence).

A few counts support this clonotype. The V call is TRBV5-1, the J call TRBJ2-5; D ambiguous. The CDR3 is made up of 15 amino acids. V shed 0 bases and J shed 3 bases, with 12 bases lying between them. Germline V CDR1 and CDR2: SGHRS, YFSETQ. For the CDR3, the DNA is TGCGCCAGCAGCTTGGACCGGATTATGGAAGAGACCCAGTACTTC. Translation: CASSLDRIMEETQYF.